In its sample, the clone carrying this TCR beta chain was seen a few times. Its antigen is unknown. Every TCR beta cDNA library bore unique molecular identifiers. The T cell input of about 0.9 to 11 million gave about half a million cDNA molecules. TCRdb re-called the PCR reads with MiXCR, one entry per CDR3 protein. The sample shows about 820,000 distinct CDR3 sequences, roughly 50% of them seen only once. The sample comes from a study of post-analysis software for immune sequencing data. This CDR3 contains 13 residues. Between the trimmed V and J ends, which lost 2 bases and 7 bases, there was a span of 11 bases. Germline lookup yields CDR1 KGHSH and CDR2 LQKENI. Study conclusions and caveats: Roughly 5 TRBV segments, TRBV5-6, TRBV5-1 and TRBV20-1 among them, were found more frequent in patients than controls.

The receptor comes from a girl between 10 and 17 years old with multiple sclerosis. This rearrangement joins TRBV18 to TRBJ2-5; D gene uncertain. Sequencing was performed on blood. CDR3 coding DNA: TGTGCCAGCTCACCATCGGGTATAGCGACCCAGTACTTC. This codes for CASSPSGIATQYF.